These 25 T cell receptor beta chains were all obtained from the same sample, sequenced in a study of T cell changes during pregnancy in multiple sclerosis. Clones were read by immunoSEQ multiplex PCR, and TCRdb kept only the in-frame ones, dropping some. The data hold about 75,000 clones, with roughly nine tenths observed a single time. The sample consisted of peripheral blood, taken in the first trimester of pregnancy. The receptors come from a female donor in good health, enrolled as a control in a pregnancy study.

This rearrangement joins TRBV7-2 to TRBJ2-3; 9 bases match TRBD2. In germline, CDR1 is SGHTA, CDR2 FQGNSA. This CDR3 spans 15 amino acids. V trimming: 2 bases; J trimming: 6 bases; junction bases outside the gene matches: 6. The chain's CDR3 is CASSLNSLAGDTQYF. CDR3 nucleotides: TGTGCCAGCAGCTTAAACTCTCTAGCGGGGGATACGCAGTATTTT.

The chain is built from TRBV4-3 and TRBJ1-5, with a possible D match to TRBD1 (6 bases). This CDR3 has 13 residues. Between the trimmed V and J ends, which lost 0 bases and 7 bases, there was a span of 7 bases. CDR1 and CDR2 (germline): LGHNA, YSLEER. The DNA for the CDR3 is TGCGCCAGCAGCCAAGACCAGGGGCAGCCCCAGCATTTT. This translates into CASSQDQGQPQHF.

This chain links TRBV27 with TRBJ2-6, with TRBD2 matching 7 bases. The germline CDR1 and CDR2 sequences are MNHEY and SMNVEV (reference sequence). This CDR3 comprises 18 residues. V shed 2 bases, J shed 0 bases, and the junction held 7 bases outside the gene matches. The CDR3 nucleotides read TGTGCCAGCAGTTTAAGGGCTCGGGGGGTCTCTGGGGCCAACGTCCTGACTTTC. It encodes CASSLRARGVSGANVLTF.

CDR3 DNA sequence: TGTGCCAGCAGTTCGAGAGACAAGGGGAATCAGCCCCAGCATTTT. Its protein is CASSSRDKGNQPQHF. The chain combines TRBV6-6 with TRBJ1-5; possibly TRBD1 for D (5 bases). Trimming shortened V by 4 bases and J by 4 bases, and 14 bases separated the two germline ends. This CDR3 is built from 15 residues. Per the germline V gene, CDR1 is MNHNY and CDR2 is SVGAGI (reference sequence).

The DNA for the CDR3 is TGTGCCAGCAGCCAAGACAGGGGGCGCGGGTACGAGCAGTACTTC. It is translated as CASSQDRGRGYEQYF. The chain links TRBV11-2 to TRBJ2-7; 10 bases match TRBD1. The CDR3 totals 15 residues. The V segment lost 5 bases and the J segment 4 bases; nucleotides outside the gene matches: 8. From germline, CDR1 is SGHAT and CDR2 FQNNGV.

The rearrangement uses TRBV29-1 and TRBJ1-3; 9 bases map to TRBD1. CDR1 and CDR2 from the germline V gene are SQVTM and ANQGSEA. The CDR3 runs to 15 residues. J lost 3 bases, V lost 6 bases, and 9 bases had no gene match. CDR3 bases: TGCAGCGTCAGGGACAGGGCAGGATTTGGAAACACCATATATTTT. Translated, it gives CSVRDRAGFGNTIYF.

The gene calls are TRBV30 and TRBJ1-3; 11 nucleotides match TRBD1. Germline CDR1 GTSNPN, CDR2 SVGIG (reference sequence). This CDR3 region has 18 residues. Trimming cost V 2 bases and J 0 bases; bases outside gene matches: 9. This CDR3 reads CAWSRLWGTGGSGNTIYF. The DNA of the CDR3 is TGTGCCTGGAGTCGCCTATGGGGGACAGGGGGCTCTGGAAACACCATATATTTT.

This clone was recorded only once. The genes are TRBV6-1 and TRBJ1-1; D possibly corresponds to TRBD1 (5 bases). The CDR3 runs 12 residues. The germline V gene encodes CDR1 MNHNS and CDR2 SASEGT. V lost 7 bases, J lost 5 bases, and 11 bases lay in between. The CDR3 DNA is TGTGCCAGCATACTCACAGGAACTGAAGCTTTCTTT. Its translation: CASILTGTEAFF.

The chain couples TRBV2 to TRBJ1-5, with TRBD1 identical over 9 bases. CDR3 length: 14 residues. CDR1 is SNHLY, CDR2 FYNNEI, per germline. V shed 6 bases, J shed 2 bases, and the junction held 2 bases outside the gene matches. Written as DNA, the CDR3 is TGTGCCAGCAGCTGGACAGGGGGCAATCAGCCCCAGCATTTT. Residues: CASSWTGGNQPQHF.

This chain links TRBV15 with TRBJ1-4; D gene uncertain. The CDR3 consists of 14 residues. The germline V and J ends were trimmed by 2 bases and 5 bases, with 9 bases remaining between them. CDR1 and CDR2 (germline): LNHNV, YYDKDF (reference sequence). The CDR3 DNA reads as TGTGCCACCAGCAGATCAGTCGGGAATGAAAAACTGTTTTTT. It codes for CATSRSVGNEKLFF.

The chain couples TRBV7-9 to TRBJ1-6, with D uncertain. Trimming removed 7 bases from V and 5 bases from J, with 9 bases in between. The CDR3 has 13 residues. CDR1 SEHNR and CDR2 FQNEAQ come from the germline V gene (reference sequence). The CDR3: CASKAGNNSPLHF. CDR3 DNA: TGTGCCAGCAAGGCGGGGAATAATTCACCCCTCCACTTT.

This chain links TRBV11-3 with TRBJ2-2, with D perhaps TRBD2 (6 bases). Germline CDR1 and CDR2: SGHNT and YENEEA. Trimming removed 1 base from V and 1 base from J, with 10 bases in between. The CDR3 loop spans 16 amino acids. CDR3: CASSLVGGWNTGELFF. CDR3 DNA sequence: TGTGCCAGCAGCTTAGTAGGAGGGTGGAACACCGGGGAGCTGTTTTTT.

The gene calls are TRBV29-1 and TRBJ1-2; maybe TRBD1 (5 bases). The CDR3 spans 15 residues. CDR1 and CDR2 from the germline V gene are SQVTM and ANQGSEA. V was shortened by 6 bases and J by 7 bases, with 24 bases between the two germline ends. The CDR3 DNA reads TGCAGCGTCTTGAAATGGAGGGACGGTGGCTCTGGCTACACCTTC. Translating gives CSVLKWRDGGSGYTF.

The chain employs TRBV5-4 and TRBJ2-7; 8 bases are shared with TRBD2. This CDR3 has 14 amino acids. With V trimmed by 5 bases and J by 3 bases, 7 bases remained unmatched. The germline V gene encodes CDR1 SGHNT and CDR2 YYREEE (reference sequence). This CDR3 reads CASSGVLAGYEQYF. DNA for the CDR3: TGTGCCAGCAGTGGGGTGCTAGCGGGCTACGAGCAGTACTTC.

This chain joins TRBV6-6 and TRBJ2-2; D gene unclear. The CDR3 loop spans 11 amino acids. Deletions cut 7 bases from V and 5 bases from J, with 5 bases between. Germline V lookup: CDR1 MNHNY, CDR2 SVGAGI (reference sequence). The CDR3 protein is CASTKTGELFF. The CDR3 bases are TGTGCCAGCACCAAAACCGGGGAGCTGTTTTTT.

The V call is TRBV19, the J call TRBJ1-2, with 9 bases lining up with TRBD1. With 5 bases clipped from V and 4 bases from J, the junction kept 8 bases outside the gene matches. CDR1 and CDR2 (germline): LNHDA, SQIVND (reference sequence). The CDR3 consists of 15 residues. The CDR3 nucleotides read TGTGCCAGTAGTTCTGGGACAGGGATAATCTATGGCTACACCTTC. It encodes CASSSGTGIIYGYTF.

The chain carries TRBV5-1 and TRBJ1-1; tentative D call: TRBD1 (5 bases). The ends were cut back, 0 bases at V and 5 bases at J, with 14 bases in the middle. The CDR3 extends over 15 amino acids. Germline CDR1 reads SGHRS; CDR2 reads YFSETQ. The CDR3 here is CASSLGGGDYTEAFF. The DNA for the CDR3 is TGCGCCAGCAGCTTGGGGGGGGGTGATTATACTGAAGCTTTCTTT.

The chain has TRBV18 and TRBJ1-3; tentative D call: TRBD1 (5 bases). CDR3 length equals 15 residues. Trimming removed 3 bases from V and 5 bases from J, with 14 bases in between. Looked up from germline, CDR1 is KGHSH and CDR2 is LQKENI. CDR3 region: CASSPQTEERNTIYF. CDR3 DNA sequence: TGTGCCAGCTCACCCCAGACAGAGGAGAGAAACACCATATATTTT.

This clone was seen a single time. This chain joins TRBV5-1 and TRBJ2-7; 8 positions agree with TRBD1. The trim removed 2 bases at V and 2 bases at J, leaving 3 bases unmatched. CDR1 is SGHRS and CDR2 is YFSETQ in the germline V gene. The CDR3 length is 14 residues. Written as DNA, the CDR3 is TGCGCCAGCAGCTTCCGGACAGGGACCTACGAGCAGTACTTC. Its translation: CASSFRTGTYEQYF.

J is TRBJ2-2 and V is TRBV7-9; 12 bases are shared with TRBD2. The V segment lost 6 bases and the J segment 0 bases; nucleotides outside the gene matches: 11. The germline gives CDR1 SEHNR, CDR2 FQNEAQ (reference sequence). CDR3 size: 19 residues. CDR3 region: CASSSSGTSGRTNTGELFF. As DNA, the CDR3 is TGTGCCAGCAGTTCCTCCGGGACTAGCGGGCGGACGAACACCGGGGAGCTGTTTTTT.

The J gene is TRBJ2-1, the V gene TRBV7-8; 13 nucleotides match TRBD2. The length of the CDR3 is 18 residues. The J segment lost 6 bases and the V segment lost 3 bases, leaving 11 bases of the junction unmatched. The germline V gene has CDR1 SGHVS and CDR2 FQNEAQ. CDR3 residues: CASSFHPPGLAGSNEQFF. DNA for the CDR3: TGTGCCAGCAGCTTTCATCCGCCGGGACTAGCGGGGAGCAATGAGCAGTTCTTC.

The chain has TRBV15 and TRBJ2-2, with a weak D call TRBD1 (6 bases). This CDR3 has 16 residues. Trimming left V 2 bases short and J 4 bases short, with 14 bases between. CDR1 and CDR2 from the germline V gene are LNHNV and YYDKDF (reference sequence). The CDR3 nucleotides read TGTGCCACCAGCAGACCCCGGGACATAAGCACCGGGGAGCTGTTTTTT. Translation: CATSRPRDISTGELFF. Full variable domain (remainder filled in from reference TRBV15 and TRBJ2-2): DAMVIQNPRYQVTQFGKPVTLSCSQTLNHNVMYWYQQKSSQAPKLLFHYYDKDFNNEADTPDNFQSRRPNTSFCFLDIRSPGLGDTAMYLCATSRPRDISTGELFFGEGSRLTVL.

The chain recombines TRBV9 with TRBJ2-5; TRBD2 matches 10 bases. The CDR3 loop spans 15 amino acids. Germline CDR1 is SGDLS and CDR2 is YYNGEE. V gave up 7 bases and J gave up 5 bases; unmatched junction bases: 11. DNA of the CDR3: TGTGCCAGCGGTTCTAGCGGGAGAGGGTGGGAGACCCAGTACTTC. It encodes CASGSSGRGWETQYF.

This clone was found once. The chain joins TRBV6-1 to TRBJ1-3, with 7 bases aligning to TRBD1. Germline V lookup: CDR1 MNHNS, CDR2 SASEGT. J was trimmed by 2 bases and V by 2 bases; bases with no gene match: 3. This CDR3 comprises 15 residues. CDR3 amino acids: CASSELDRPGNTIYF. The CDR3 DNA sequence: TGTGCCAGCAGTGAACTGGACAGGCCTGGAAACACCATATATTTT.

CDR3 in DNA: TGTGCCAGCTCTCGTAACTATGGCTACACCTTC. Encoded protein: CASSRNYGYTF. This chain uses TRBV9 with TRBJ1-2, with D uncertain. Germline V gives CDR1 SGDLS, CDR2 YYNGEE. V lost 7 bases and J lost 1, with 5 bases in between. This CDR3 region has 11 residues.